Sequencing of this T cell receptor (beta chain) was carried out in a study of blood T cell repertoires in COVID-19. On the study more broadly: Researchers got acute and convalescent COVID-19 samples from the United States, Italy and Spain.

Per the study methods: Amplifying reference gene primers gave estimates of nucleated cell counts. The assay was immunoSEQ multiplex PCR, and TCRdb's table has in-frame clones only and misses some. The V and J calls and clone size were taken over from that table, and D and trimming were inferred from the DNA. The sample lists some 390,000 clones, 80% to 90% occurring once. Which cohort a participant joined came from the clinical history participants gave. With 5 bases clipped from V and 2 bases from J, the junction kept 6 bases outside the gene matches. Germline lookup yields CDR1 SGHNT and CDR2 YENEEA. This CDR3 is 16 amino acids long.

The sequenced sample was PBMCs or T cells enriched from blood (not recorded which). The chain employs TRBV11-3 and TRBJ2-2, with 9 positions matching TRBD2. This clonotype was sampled from a man aged 25 to 45 who had recovered from COVID-19. The chain's CDR3 is CASSMIAGANTGELFF. CDR3 DNA sequence: TGTGCCAGCAGCATGATAGCGGGAGCAAACACCGGGGAGCTGTTTTTT.